This passage covers 23 T cell receptor beta chains from one sample sequenced in a study of blood T cell repertoires in COVID-19. The method was immunoSEQ multiplex PCR; TCRdb's version includes in-frame clones alone and lacks a portion of them. This table has under 200,000 clones, almost 90% appearing once. Source material: peripheral blood. The receptors stem from a man between 18 and 35 years old with active or convalescent COVID-19.

V and J are TRBV19 and TRBJ2-1; 7 bases are shared with TRBD2. The CDR3 is made up of 16 amino acids. Germline V gives CDR1 LNHDA, CDR2 SQIVND (reference sequence). J gave up 5 bases and V 3 bases, and 10 bases lay outside the gene matches. The CDR3 sequence: CASSITLSGGNNEQFF. The CDR3, as DNA: TGTGCCAGTAGTATTACCCTTTCGGGAGGCAACAATGAGCAGTTCTTC.

This clone appeared a few times. The gene calls are TRBV10-3 and TRBJ1-5; 7 bases agree with TRBD1. This CDR3 is 15 amino acids long. V dropped 10 bases and J dropped 3; count of bases not matched to a gene: 12. The germline V gene encodes CDR1 ENHRY and CDR2 SYGVKD. The CDR3 nucleotides read TGTGCCACAGGGGGATCCAGGGATGACAATCAGCCCCAGCATTTT. Its protein product is CATGGSRDDNQPQHF.

V is TRBV30 and J is TRBJ2-7; tentatively, D is TRBD1 (5 bases). V was cut by 4 bases and J by 6 bases, with 10 bases left in between. This CDR3 is built from 11 residues. The germline gives CDR1 GTSNPN, CDR2 SVGIG (reference sequence). The CDR3 sequence is CAWTSGFEQYF. The CDR3 DNA follows: TGTGCCTGGACGTCAGGGTTCGAGCAGTACTTC.

This rearrangement joins TRBV27 to TRBJ1-2, with 10 bases lining up with TRBD1. Looked up from germline, CDR1 is MNHEY and CDR2 is SMNVEV (reference sequence). The CDR3 runs to 16 residues. V shed 6 bases, J shed 6 bases, and the junction held 13 bases outside the gene matches. CDR3 nucleotides: TGTGCCAGCAGCTTCTCAGCGACAGGGGGCAAAGATGGCTACACCTTC. Translated, it gives CASSFSATGGKDGYTF.

The chain uses TRBV15 and TRBJ1-3; a possible D gene is TRBD1 (6 bases). V lost 3 bases to trimming and J lost 3 bases, with 21 bases between them. The germline V gene encodes CDR1 LNHNV and CDR2 YYDKDF (reference sequence). The CDR3 is made up of 18 amino acids. CDR3 coding DNA: TGTGCCACCAGCAGGTTCGCGGGCCAGGGGATTTTTGGAAACACCATATATTTT. This gives the protein CATSRFAGQGIFGNTIYF. The complete variable domain, with remaining parts taken from reference TRBV15 and TRBJ1-3, reads DAMVIQNPRYQVTQFGKPVTLSCSQTLNHNVMYWYQQKSSQAPKLLFHYYDKDFNNEADTPDNFQSRRPNTSFCFLDIRSPGLGDTAMYLCATSRFAGQGIFGNTIYFGEGSWLTVV.

The J gene is TRBJ2-7, the V gene TRBV27; TRBD1 aligns across 8 bases. V was clipped by 0 bases and J by 4 bases; unmatched bases: 8. The CDR3 contains 16 residues. Germline V gives CDR1 MNHEY, CDR2 SMNVEV (reference sequence). This chain's CDR3 is CASSLSPGGRGYEQYF. The CDR3 DNA reads TGTGCCAGCAGTTTATCCCCAGGGGGCCGGGGGTACGAGCAGTACTTC.

This chain joins TRBV19 and TRBJ1-5; D gene uncertain. Trimming left V 4 bases short and J 3 bases short, with 19 bases between. The germline CDR1 and CDR2 sequences are LNHDA and SQIVND (reference sequence). This CDR3 is built from 17 residues. For the CDR3, the DNA is TGTGCCAGTAGTACGATTTTAGGAGGACGCCTCAATCAGCCCCAGCATTTT. This codes for CASSTILGGRLNQPQHF.

The chain combines TRBV30 with TRBJ1-4; 7 nucleotides line up with TRBD1. V gave up 3 bases and J gave up 2 bases; unmatched junction bases: 9. Germline assignment: CDR1 GTSNPN and CDR2 SVGIG (reference sequence). The length of the CDR3 is 16 residues. CDR3 DNA sequence: TGTGCCTGGAGCGAGCTCACGGGACAGACTAATGAAAAACTGTTTTTT. The encoded protein is CAWSELTGQTNEKLFF.

The V call is TRBV23-1, the J call TRBJ2-7; D call uncertain. TRBV23-1 is an ORF, with its function uncertain. The CDR3 covers 15 residues. The germline V and J ends were trimmed by 2 bases and 1 base, with 12 bases remaining between them. In nucleotides, the CDR3 is TGCGCCAGCAGTCAAATGTCAGGTCTGTCCTACGAGCAGTACTTC. As protein: CASSQMSGLSYEQYF.

The V gene is TRBV7-3, the J gene TRBJ2-1, with 10 bases matching TRBD2. J was trimmed by 4 bases and V by 5 bases; bases with no gene match: 14. Germline V gives CDR1 SGHTA, CDR2 FQGTGA. The CDR3 runs 18 residues. In DNA, the CDR3 is TGTGCCAGCAGCAATATATCGGTAGCGGGGGGTTCTTACAATGAGCAGTTCTTC. Protein: CASSNISVAGGSYNEQFF.

The CDR3: CASSLKRGRQPQHF. CDR3 bases: TGCGCCAGCAGCTTGAAAAGGGGTCGACAGCCCCAGCATTTT. J is TRBJ1-5 and V is TRBV5-1, with D possibly TRBD1 on 5 matching bases. Germline CDR1 and CDR2: SGHRS and YFSETQ. This CDR3 has 14 amino acids. Trimming left V 1 base short and J 7 bases short, with 12 bases between.

The J gene is TRBJ2-3, the V gene TRBV5-1; possible D gene TRBD1, 8 bases. V lost 2 bases, J lost 4 bases, and 17 bases lay in between. The length of the CDR3 is 16 residues. CDR1 and CDR2 from the germline V gene are SGHRS and YFSETQ. The CDR3, as DNA: TGCGCCAGCAGCTTAGGTGGCACAGGGGGGGCAGATACGCAGTATTTT. It codes for CASSLGGTGGADTQYF.

CDR3 DNA sequence: TGTGCCAGCAGTTACTACGACTGGACTAGCGGGGGGGCCCGGAATGAGCAGTTCTTC. The encoded protein is CASSYYDWTSGGARNEQFF. This chain connects TRBV6-2 or TRBV6-3 to TRBJ2-1, with 15 bases aligning to TRBD2. CDR1 and CDR2 from the germline V gene are MNHEY and SVGEGT. The trim removed 1 base at V and 7 bases at J, leaving 11 bases unmatched. This CDR3 comprises 19 residues.

The rearrangement joins TRBV12-5 to TRBJ1-2; 12 bases fit TRBD1. V lost 6 bases to trimming and J lost 0 bases; unmatched junction nucleotides: 11. The CDR3 is 18 residues long. Germline CDR1 LGHNT, CDR2 FRNRAP. The CDR3 DNA is TGTGCTAGTGGGCCTGAGAGGGACAGGGGGCGAGCTAACTATGGCTACACCTTC. As protein: CASGPERDRGRANYGYTF. Based on the CDR3 plus reference TRBV12-5 and TRBJ1-2, the full variable domain is DARVTQTPRHKVTEMGQEVTMRCQPILGHNTVFWYRQTMMQGLELLAYFRNRAPLDDSGMPKDRFSAEMPDATLATLKIQPSEPRDSAVYFCASGPERDRGRANYGYTFGSGTRLTVV.

The chain has TRBV5-4 and TRBJ2-5, with D possibly being TRBD1 (6 bases). The CDR3 contains 14 residues. CDR1 is SGHNT, CDR2 YYREEE, per germline (reference sequence). Trimming removed 5 bases from V and 4 bases from J, with 15 bases in between. The DNA for the CDR3 is TGTGCCAGCAGTGCCGACCCAGGGGCAGAGACCCAGTACTTC. This translates into CASSADPGAETQYF.

The chain has TRBV19 and TRBJ1-2, with 9 bases aligning to TRBD1. V dropped 7 bases and J dropped 4; count of bases not matched to a gene: 10. The CDR3 runs 15 residues. Germline CDR1 LNHDA, CDR2 SQIVND (reference sequence). CDR3 in amino acids: CASTPRTGDTYGYTF. The DNA for the CDR3 is TGTGCCAGTACCCCGCGGACAGGGGATACCTATGGCTACACCTTC.

The rearrangement uses TRBV5-6 and TRBJ2-4; D might be TRBD2 (5 bases). CDR1 is SGHDT and CDR2 is YYEEEE in the germline V gene. Trimming removed 3 bases at V and 11 bases at J, with 12 bases between. This CDR3 comprises 12 residues. CDR3 DNA: TGTGCCAGCAGCTCCCGAGCGGCACTTCAGTACTTC. It yields the protein CASSSRAALQYF.

This chain uses TRBV5-8 with TRBJ2-3, with D unclear. Germline CDR1 SGHTS, CDR2 YDEGEE. The CDR3 runs 16 residues. Trimming shortened V by 0 bases and J by 0 bases, and 11 bases separated the two germline ends. This CDR3 is CASSLAPTGSTDTQYF. DNA for the CDR3: TGTGCCAGCAGCTTGGCTCCGACCGGGAGCACAGATACGCAGTATTTT.

The chain is built from TRBV4-1 and TRBJ2-7, with 8 bases aligning to TRBD1. Looked up from germline, CDR1 is MGHRA and CDR2 is YSYEKL. V lost 1 base to trimming and J lost 2 bases; unmatched junction nucleotides: 4. This CDR3 comprises 15 residues. CDR3 protein: CASSQASTGAYEQYF. The CDR3 DNA sequence: TGCGCCAGCAGCCAAGCTTCGACAGGGGCCTACGAGCAGTACTTC.

The chain has TRBV30 and TRBJ2-1; D is perhaps TRBD1 (5 bases). The CDR3 has 13 residues. Germline V gene lookup returns CDR1 GTSNPN and CDR2 SVGIG (reference sequence). V was cut by 3 bases and J by 11 bases, with 17 bases left in between. The CDR3 region has the DNA TGTGCCTGGAGCCAGGACACGACAAGTAAGCAGTTCTTC. Translated: CAWSQDTTSKQFF. Full variable domain (rest looked up from reference TRBV30 and TRBJ2-1): SQTIHQWPATLVQPVGSPLSLECTVEGTSNPNLYWYRQAAGRGLQLLFYSVGIGQISSEVPQNLSASRPQDRQFILSSKKLLLSDSGFYLCAWSQDTTSKQFFGPGTRLTVL.

The chain has TRBV6-5 and TRBJ1-2; 8 nucleotides match TRBD1. The CDR3 contains 14 residues. V was pared by 6 bases and J by 8 bases, with 11 bases of the junction left unmatched. Germline values: CDR1 MNHEY, CDR2 SVGAGI. The CDR3 sequence: CASRHRTGHLGYTF. The CDR3 coding sequence is TGTGCCAGCAGACATCGGACAGGGCATCTAGGCTACACCTTC.

This sequence joins TRBV19 and TRBJ2-1, with D possibly TRBD1 on 6 matching bases. CDR1 and CDR2 from the germline V gene are LNHDA and SQIVND (reference sequence). V lost 3 bases and J lost 10, with 16 bases in between. The CDR3 covers 14 residues. For the CDR3, the DNA is TGTGCCAGTAGTATCGGGGCAGGGGCAAGAGAGCAGTTCTTC. Amino acids: CASSIGAGAREQFF.

V gene TRBV4-3 combines with J gene TRBJ2-1, with 8 positions matching TRBD2. The CDR3 has 15 amino acids. The V gene's germline CDR1 is LGHNA and CDR2 YSLEER. Losses at the gene ends were 1 base for V and 5 bases for J; bases not matched to a gene: 4. CDR3 nucleotide sequence: TGCGCCAGCAGCCAAGTTCGAGCGGGAGACAATGAGCAGTTCTTC. Its translation: CASSQVRAGDNEQFF.